The clone carrying this TCR beta chain was found a few times. Its antigen remains unknown. Clones were sequenced by immunoSEQ multiplex PCR, and TCRdb holds only the in-frame ones, with some missing. Found here are 28,000 or so clones, 75% to 85% of them singletons; the top ten hold roughly 0.99%. From germline, CDR1 is MGHDK and CDR2 SYGVNS. This CDR3 has 15 residues. Deletions cut 2 bases from V and 6 bases from J, with 13 bases between. These data are taken from a study of T cells in narcolepsy. Whole-study context: Patients with NT1 or NT2 and healthy control donors were enrolled.

Study-wide results and caveats: Same-patient CSF and blood CD4+ T cell clonotypes included HCRT-specific and TRIB2-specific autoreactive ones. Some memory CD4+ repertoires had no autoreactive clone sequences.

This receptor was obtained from a human donor with narcolepsy. Sequenced material: CD45RA- memory CD4+ T cells from PBMCs. This rearrangement joins TRBV25-1 to TRBJ2-2, with a weak D call TRBD2 (5 bases). CDR3 residues: CASSEGSLEAGELFF. CDR3 in DNA: TGTGCCAGCAGTGAAGGATCCCTGGAGGCCGGGGAGCTGTTTTTT.